The TCR beta chain described here comes from a study of beta chain features in type 1 diabetes. Study-wide results and limits: Diminished insertions and augmented deletions at VDJ junctions characterized type 1 diabetes patients. When Type 1 diabetes patients were examined, their TCRB CDR3s proved moderately but significantly shorter in all four CD4+ subsets. A PCR bias possibly favoring shorter templates would apply equally to patients and controls.

V trimming: 4 bases; J trimming: 2 bases; junction bases outside the gene matches: 3. This CDR3 comprises 15 residues. Looked up from germline, CDR1 is SGDLS and CDR2 is YYNGEE. This clone was detected a few times. Its antigen is as yet unknown. The authors reverse transcribed all of the isolated RNA, so sequencing captured expressed TCRB transcripts. Measured with immunoSEQ multiplex PCR; TCRdb has only the in-frame clones, and not every one. The sample has 150,000 to 200,000 clones; approximately 9% are singletons. The sequenced material came from central memory CD4+ T cells from blood. This TCR derives from a woman under 30 with type 1 diabetes. V and J are TRBV9 and TRBJ2-3; 11 nucleotides line up with TRBD2. The CDR3 DNA follows: TGTGCCAGCAGCCCGACTAGCGGGGTCACAGATACGCAGTATTTT. Translated, it gives CASSPTSGVTDTQYF.